The 20 T cell receptor beta chains listed next were all sequenced from one sample in a study of CD8 T cells in Susac syndrome. cDNA came from around 0.54 to 1 ug RNA primed by random hexamers. TCRdb passed the immunoSEQ multiplex PCR reads through MiXCR, listing each CDR3 protein once. The sample carries hundreds of thousands of distinct CDR3 sequences, 75% to 90% recorded once. Sequenced: CD8+ T cells from PBMCs. The receptor source for this set is a human donor with multiple sclerosis.

V gene TRBV29-1 combines with J gene TRBJ2-7; no clear D. The CDR3 is 13 amino acids. The V gene's germline CDR1 is SQVTM and CDR2 ANQGSEA. Trimming stripped 3 bases from V and 1 base from J, with 10 bases between. CDR3 DNA: TGCAGCGTTGATGACGGCGTTTCCTACGAGCAGTACTTC. It translates to CSVDDGVSYEQYF.

The chain joins TRBV10-3 to TRBJ1-1; the D is unclear. V dropped 7 bases and J dropped 7 bases, with 7 bases sitting between them. Germline V gives CDR1 ENHRY, CDR2 SYGVKD. This CDR3 has 10 residues. The CDR3 DNA reads as TGTGCCATCATGGGAGGTGAAGCTTTCTTT. This gives the protein CAIMGGEAFF.

The chain has TRBV5-1 and TRBJ2-5; D gene unclear. The CDR3 is made up of 13 amino acids. Germline V lookup: CDR1 SGHRS, CDR2 YFSETQ. V lost 0 bases, J lost 5 bases, and 8 bases lay in between. The CDR3 DNA reads as TGCGCCAGCAGCTTGGACGCCGAGGAGACCCAGTACTTC. It yields the protein CASSLDAEETQYF.

To note about this clonotype: Sequence at one end of the junction differs from germline and may be a read error. The V call is TRBV2, the J call TRBJ1-3; no definite D call. CDR1 is SNHLY, CDR2 FYNNEI, per germline. This CDR3 region has 15 residues. The CDR3 here is CARENAYYSENTIYF. CDR3 coding DNA: TGTGCCAGAGAGAACGCCTACTACTCTGAAAACACCATATATTTT. The whole variable domain, remainder taken from reference TRBV2 and TRBJ1-3, is EPEVTQTPSHQVTQMGQEVILRCVPISNHLYFYWYRQILGQKVEFLVSFYNNEISEKSEIFDDQFSVERPDGSNFTLKIRSTKLEDSAMYFCARENAYYSENTIYFGEGSWLTVV.

The rearrangement uses TRBV4-1 and TRBJ2-7; D tentatively fits TRBD1 or TRBD2 (5 bases each). V lost 0 bases and J 7 bases, leaving 16 bases between the germline ends. Germline loops: CDR1 MGHRA, CDR2 YSYEKL. The CDR3 runs 15 residues. The CDR3 here is CASSQDLNRPGEQYF. CDR3 coding DNA: TGCGCCAGCAGCCAAGATCTTAACAGGCCGGGGGAGCAGTACTTC.

V and J are TRBV14 and TRBJ1-2, with D maybe TRBD1 (6 bases). The germline V and J ends were trimmed by 3 bases and 5 bases, with 16 bases remaining between them. This CDR3 spans 15 amino acids. Per germline, CDR1 SGHDN and CDR2 FVKESK. The CDR3 bases are TGTGCCAGCAGCCAGAGGTCAGCGGACAGTTATGGCTACACCTTC. Encoded protein: CASSQRSADSYGYTF.

The chain employs TRBV5-1 and TRBJ1-2; perhaps TRBD1 as D (5 bases). The V gene's germline CDR1 is SGHRS and CDR2 YFSETQ. The CDR3 extends over 12 amino acids. The ends were cut back, 7 bases at V and 7 bases at J, with 14 bases in the middle. CDR3 region: CASGGGAFGYTF. The CDR3 coding sequence is TGCGCCAGCGGAGGAGGGGCGTTTGGCTACACCTTC.

CDR3 in DNA: TGTGCCAGCAGCTTCCGGGTCGGGACAGGGGGCTACAATGAGCAGTTCTTC. Encoded protein: CASSFRVGTGGYNEQFF. V gene TRBV11-2 combines with J gene TRBJ2-1, with 11 bases lining up with TRBD1. V lost 3 bases, J lost 3 bases, and 7 bases stayed unmatched. The CDR3 totals 17 residues. Per germline, CDR1 SGHAT and CDR2 FQNNGV.

The chain links TRBV29-1 to TRBJ2-2; maybe TRBD2 (6 bases). The CDR3 covers 14 residues. V dropped 7 bases and J dropped 1 base, with 13 bases sitting between them. Germline V gene sequence: CDR1 SQVTM, CDR2 ANQGSEA. CDR3 residues: CSGRPGENTGELFF. In nucleotides, the CDR3 is TGCAGCGGCAGACCGGGGGAGAACACCGGGGAGCTGTTTTTT.

The chain combines TRBV5-1 with TRBJ1-2; 7 positions match TRBD1. The CDR3 length is 15 residues. Trimming at V came to 0 bases and at J to 6 bases, leaving 8 bases not matched to a gene. CDR1 is SGHRS, CDR2 YFSETQ, per germline. The CDR3 loop reads CASSLDTGESDGYTF. In nucleotides, the CDR3 is TGCGCCAGCAGCTTGGATACAGGGGAAAGCGATGGCTACACCTTC.

The chain carries TRBV19 and TRBJ1-2; 8 nucleotides agree with TRBD1. The CDR3 spans 14 residues. CDR1 LNHDA and CDR2 SQIVND come from the germline V gene (reference sequence). Unmatched junction bases numbered 4, after V lost 3 bases and J lost 4 bases. CDR3 protein: CASSMTGTGYGYTF. The CDR3 DNA reads as TGTGCCAGTAGTATGACCGGGACAGGCTATGGCTACACCTTC.

This CDR3 reads CASSEAPAGSSNQPQHF. The CDR3 DNA reads TGTGCCAGCAGTGAAGCGCCGGCAGGGAGTAGCAATCAGCCCCAGCATTTT. V is TRBV2 and J is TRBJ1-5, with D maybe TRBD1 (5 bases). The CDR3 loop spans 17 amino acids. From germline, CDR1 is SNHLY and CDR2 FYNNEI. Trimming took 0 bases from V and 0 from J, leaving 12 bases between them.

The chain recombines TRBV4-1 with TRBJ2-1; D not resolved. There are 13 residues in the CDR3. The ends were cut back, 0 bases at V and 12 bases at J, with 12 bases in the middle. The germline gives CDR1 MGHRA, CDR2 YSYEKL. The CDR3 DNA reads as TGCGCCAGCAGCCAAGATTTTGAGCCGAGGCAGTTCTTC. It yields the protein CASSQDFEPRQFF.

V gene TRBV11-2 combines with J gene TRBJ2-1; 13 nucleotides align to TRBD2. Germline V gene data show CDR1 as SGHAT and CDR2 as FQNNGV. Trimming at V came to 5 bases and at J to 8 bases, leaving 3 bases not matched to a gene. The CDR3 sequence is 14 residues long. CDR3 nucleotides: TGTGCCAGCAGCGGGGGACTAGCGGGATATGAGCAGTTCTTC. Translating it yields CASSGGLAGYEQFF.

The chain is built from TRBV30 and TRBJ1-1; D gene unclear. The germline V gene has CDR1 GTSNPN and CDR2 SVGIG (reference sequence). V was clipped by 5 bases and J by 0 bases, with 13 bases between them. CDR3 length: 14 amino acids. CDR3 amino acids: CAWFRPRMNTEAFF. The CDR3 coding sequence is TGTGCCTGGTTCCGACCTCGAATGAACACTGAAGCTTTCTTT. Combining the CDR3 with reference TRBV30 and TRBJ1-1 gives the whole variable domain SQTIHQWPATLVQPVGSPLSLECTVEGTSNPNLYWYRQAAGRGLQLLFYSVGIGQISSEVPQNLSASRPQDRQFILSSKKLLLSDSGFYLCAWFRPRMNTEAFFGQGTRLTVV.

The rearrangement links TRBV2 to TRBJ2-1; 10 bases map to TRBD2. V lost 2 bases, J lost 12 bases, and 10 bases stayed unmatched. CDR1 SNHLY and CDR2 FYNNEI come from the germline V gene. The CDR3 consists of 15 residues. In nucleotides, the CDR3 is TGTGCCAGCAGTGAATCGGCTAGCGGGGGCCCCGCGCAGTTCTTC. Translated, it gives CASSESASGGPAQFF.

This clonotype was observed a few times. The V and J genes are TRBV4-2 and TRBJ1-1; no definite D call. CDR3 length equals 13 residues. Trimming took off 4 bases at V and 3 bases at J, with 9 bases between the two ends. The V gene's germline CDR1 is LGHNA and CDR2 YNFKEQ. CDR3: CASSLLGDTEAFF. Written as DNA, the CDR3 is TGTGCCAGCAGCCTCCTTGGGGACACTGAAGCTTTCTTT.

The chain combines TRBV7-8 with TRBJ2-5, with 8 bases that match TRBD2. Trimming took 5 bases from V and 5 from J; bases not matched to a gene: 4. CDR3 length: 13 amino acids. Looked up from germline, CDR1 is SGHVS and CDR2 is FQNEAQ. The DNA for the CDR3 is TGTGCCAGCAGCCCGGGACTAGTGGAGACCCAGTACTTC. Translated: CASSPGLVETQYF.

The chain is built from TRBV30 and TRBJ2-3; D gene uncertain. This CDR3 comprises 14 residues. The V and J ends lost 2 bases and 2 bases respectively, with 11 bases between them. Germline loops: CDR1 GTSNPN, CDR2 SVGIG (reference sequence). In DNA, the CDR3 is TGTGCCTGGAGTAGGCCGGGTGACACAGATACGCAGTATTTT. Its protein is CAWSRPGDTDTQYF.

The V gene is TRBV29-1, the J gene TRBJ1-1, with 9 bases identical to TRBD1. The CDR3 contains 13 residues. Germline CDR1 reads SQVTM; CDR2 reads ANQGSEA. V lost 7 bases, J lost 1 base, and 4 bases stayed unmatched. The CDR3 DNA sequence: TGCAGCGCCTGGGACAGGGAGAACACTGAAGCTTTCTTT. Its translation is CSAWDRENTEAFF.